Below are 23 T cell receptor beta chains sequenced from a single sample in a study of cytomegalovirus exposure and HLA in healthy donors. Primers included in the PCR were 60 Vbeta and 13 Jbeta primers. Generated by immunoSEQ multiplex PCR, the TCRdb table keeps only in-frame clones and is missing some. The sample has 140,000 or so clones, approximately 81% seen once; the top ten hold more than 2%. The sequencing sample was made of PBMCs. The receptors originated from a boy aged 2 to 10 in good health and CMV-seronegative.

The chain couples TRBV11-2 to TRBJ1-4; tentative D call: TRBD1 (5 bases). Germline loops: CDR1 SGHAT, CDR2 FQNNGV. The CDR3 has 14 residues. V lost 4 bases to trimming and J lost 5 bases, with 11 bases between them. For the CDR3, the DNA is TGTGCCAGCAGCTATACAGGAAACAATGAAAAACTGTTTTTT. Translating it yields CASSYTGNNEKLFF.

DNA of the CDR3: TGCAGCGTTGGACAGGGGCGGATCTCCTACGAGCAGTACTTC. Protein sequence: CSVGQGRISYEQYF. The chain employs TRBV29-1 and TRBJ2-5; the match to TRBD1 covers 8 bases. Near its end, the DNA agrees better with TRBJ2-7, so the J call may be wrong. The germline CDR1 and CDR2 sequences are SQVTM and ANQGSEA. There are 14 residues in the CDR3.

This chain links TRBV5-1 with TRBJ2-5, with 9 bases identical to TRBD2. This CDR3 spans 15 amino acids. Trimming cost V 7 bases and J 0 bases; bases outside gene matches: 7. CDR1 is SGHRS, CDR2 YFSETQ, per germline. CDR3 DNA sequence: TGCGCCAGCTATCTGGCTAGCGGGGACCAAGAGACCCAGTACTTC. Amino acid sequence: CASYLASGDQETQYF.

The DNA of the CDR3 is TGTGCCATCAGTGAGTCTCCGGCAGGTACCTACACTGAAGCTTTCTTT. Translating gives CAISESPAGTYTEAFF. The chain combines TRBV10-3 with TRBJ1-1; D uncertain. The ends were cut back, 0 bases at V and 3 bases at J, with 14 bases in the middle. CDR1 is ENHRY, CDR2 SYGVKD, per germline. The CDR3 length is 16 residues.

The chain carries TRBV18 and TRBJ1-4; 8 bases fit TRBD1. V shed 2 bases and J 4 bases; nucleotides not matched to a gene: 3. CDR1 and CDR2 (germline): KGHSH, LQKENI. This CDR3 region has 15 residues. This CDR3 reads CASSPGGQGNEKLFF. The CDR3 bases are TGTGCCAGCTCACCAGGAGGACAGGGTAATGAAAAACTGTTTTTT.

This clone is a singleton in its sample. This chain links TRBV19 with TRBJ2-1; 13 bases are shared with TRBD2. Germline-derived CDR1 and CDR2 are LNHDA and SQIVND (reference sequence). The CDR3 spans 17 residues. Losses at the gene ends were 5 bases for V and 5 bases for J; bases not matched to a gene: 9. Here the CDR3 reads CASSPPGTSGINNEQFF. The CDR3, as DNA: TGTGCCAGTAGTCCCCCCGGGACTAGCGGGATAAACAATGAGCAGTTCTTC.

The chain couples TRBV9 to TRBJ1-1; 7 positions match TRBD1. The CDR3 length is 14 residues. V dropped 1 base and J dropped 3; count of bases not matched to a gene: 3. Germline CDR1 reads SGDLS; CDR2 reads YYNGEE. CDR3 DNA sequence: TGTGCCAGCAGCGTACGAGACAGGGACACTGAAGCTTTCTTT. As protein: CASSVRDRDTEAFF.

The chain joins TRBV28 to TRBJ1-5, with D maybe TRBD1 (6 bases). CDR1 is MDHEN, CDR2 SYDVKM, per germline. Trimming removed 7 bases from V and 6 bases from J, with 19 bases in between. CDR3 length equals 15 residues. In DNA form, the CDR3 reads TGTGCCAGCATAGGACAGCGAGATTCGGCTCAGCCCCAGCATTTT. The encoded protein is CASIGQRDSAQPQHF.

The V and J genes are TRBV4-1 and TRBJ2-2, with TRBD1 identical over 8 bases. The CDR3 contains 16 residues. J was trimmed by 3 bases and V by 4 bases; bases with no gene match: 7. Germline V gene data show CDR1 as MGHRA and CDR2 as YSYEKL. CDR3 DNA: TGCGCCAGCAGCCTCCCCAGGGGGCTCGACACCGGGGAGCTGTTTTTT. Its translation: CASSLPRGLDTGELFF.

The chain recombines TRBV10-3 with TRBJ2-3, with 13 bases lining up with TRBD2. V was clipped by 11 bases and J by 6 bases; unmatched bases: 8. This CDR3 has 14 amino acids. Germline V gene data show CDR1 as ENHRY and CDR2 as SYGVKD. CDR3 nucleotides: TGTGCCGCTGGACTAGCGGGAGCGGTGGATACGCAGTATTTT. It is translated as CAAGLAGAVDTQYF.

This chain connects TRBV6-6 to TRBJ2-1; 9 positions match TRBD1. The CDR3 sequence is 12 residues long. Germline-derived CDR1 and CDR2 are MNHNY and SVGAGI (reference sequence). CDR3 DNA sequence: TGTGGGGCGGGGACAGGGTACAATGAGCAGTTCTTC. Its protein is CGAGTGYNEQFF.

The table lists this clone with a few counts. The rearrangement uses TRBV4-1 and TRBJ1-5; D gene ambiguous. Germline V gene lookup returns CDR1 MGHRA and CDR2 YSYEKL. The V and J ends lost 0 bases and 0 bases respectively, with 9 bases between them. The CDR3 is 16 amino acids. The CDR3 nucleotides are TGCGCCAGCAGCCAAGATCTGGGCCATAGCAATCAGCCCCAGCATTTT. This gives the protein CASSQDLGHSNQPQHF.

The J gene is TRBJ2-3, the V gene TRBV12-5; 15 bases map to TRBD2. J lost 6 bases, V lost 2 bases, and 3 bases had no gene match. The CDR3 totals 16 residues. CDR1 is LGHNT and CDR2 is FRNRAP in the germline V gene. The CDR3 reads CASGLRTSGRVDTQYF. CDR3 coding DNA: TGTGCTAGTGGTTTGAGGACTAGCGGGAGGGTTGATACGCAGTATTTT.

This chain uses TRBV7-3 with TRBJ1-6; D remains ambiguous. The V end lost 2 bases, the J end lost 7 bases, and 6 bases lay between the germline ends. CDR3 length: 13 residues. In germline, CDR1 is SGHTA, CDR2 FQGTGA. CDR3 nucleotides: TGTGCCAGCAGCTTACTGAGGAATTCACCCCTCCACTTT. Its translation is CASSLLRNSPLHF.

The genes are TRBV5-4 and TRBJ2-7, with D maybe TRBD1 (5 bases). CDR1 SGHNT and CDR2 YYREEE come from the germline V gene (reference sequence). V dropped 2 bases and J dropped 3 bases, with 9 bases sitting between them. The CDR3 covers 13 residues. The CDR3 is CASSFFRGYEQYF. CDR3 DNA sequence: TGTGCCAGCAGCTTTTTTAGGGGCTACGAGCAGTACTTC.

The chain joins TRBV27 to TRBJ1-5; D possibly corresponds to TRBD1 (5 bases). The CDR3 has 16 residues. V was shortened by 3 bases and J by 1 base, with 13 bases between the two germline ends. Germline assignment: CDR1 MNHEY and CDR2 SMNVEV (reference sequence). DNA of the CDR3: TGTGCCAGCAGTTTTTACCCCAGGGCCAGCAATCAGCCCCAGCATTTT. This gives the protein CASSFYPRASNQPQHF.

The rearrangement links TRBV7-3 to TRBJ1-1; unclear D gene. Germline CDR1 SGHTA, CDR2 FQGTGA. The CDR3 is made up of 15 amino acids. With 5 bases removed from V and 6 bases from J, the gap between germline ends came to 19 bases. CDR3 amino acids: CASSARPGGFAEAFF. The CDR3 DNA sequence: TGTGCCAGCAGCGCCCGCCCAGGAGGTTTCGCTGAAGCTTTCTTT.

The chain links TRBV7-9 to TRBJ2-4; possibly TRBD2 for D (5 bases). V lost 4 bases to trimming and J lost 0 bases, with 7 bases between them. This CDR3 has 14 residues. CDR1 is SEHNR and CDR2 is FQNEAQ in the germline V gene (reference sequence). The CDR3 sequence: CASSSGLAKNIQYF. Here the CDR3 DNA reads TGTGCCAGCAGCTCCGGACTAGCCAAAAACATTCAGTACTTC.

The rearrangement joins TRBV6-6 to TRBJ2-1; 12 bases align to TRBD1. The CDR3 consists of 15 residues. J lost 7 bases, V lost 5 bases, and 6 bases had no gene match. CDR1 and CDR2 from the germline V gene are MNHNY and SVGAGI (reference sequence). The CDR3 spells CASSAPGQGANEQFF. The CDR3 bases are TGTGCCAGCAGTGCCCCGGGACAGGGGGCAAATGAGCAGTTCTTC.

The CDR3 region has the DNA TGTGCCAGCAGTGAAAGGGGACAGGGGGCGGCCCTCCACTTT. This codes for CASSERGQGAALHF. This chain connects TRBV6-1 to TRBJ1-6, with 12 bases identical to TRBD1. Germline CDR1 and CDR2: MNHNS and SASEGT. Trimming cost V 2 bases and J 14 bases; bases outside gene matches: 4. This CDR3 has 14 residues.

The chain is built from TRBV5-1 and TRBJ1-3; D remains ambiguous. The CDR3 length is 19 residues. CDR1 is SGHRS, CDR2 YFSETQ, per germline. V shed 2 bases and J shed 2 bases, with 23 bases lying between them. CDR3 DNA: TGCGCCAGCAGCTTAAAATTACGATCCCCTGATTTAGCTGGAAACACCATATATTTT. Translating it yields CASSLKLRSPDLAGNTIYF.

CDR3 in DNA: TGTGCCAGCAGTGACTCGACTAGCGGGAGCACAGATACGCAGTATTTT. It is translated as CASSDSTSGSTDTQYF. The chain joins TRBV6-4 to TRBJ2-3, with TRBD2 matching over 10 bases. The germline V gene has CDR1 MRHNA and CDR2 SNTAGT. Trimming cost V 0 bases and J 0 bases; bases outside gene matches: 0. CDR3 size: 16 residues.

The chain recombines TRBV11-1 with TRBJ2-3; tentative D call: TRBD1 (5 bases). Trimming removed 2 bases at V and 2 bases at J, with 11 bases between. There are 15 residues in the CDR3. CDR1 SGHAT and CDR2 FQDESV come from the germline V gene (reference sequence). This chain's CDR3 is CASSLLTGTTDTQYF. CDR3 bases: TGTGCCAGCAGCTTACTTACAGGAACCACAGATACGCAGTATTTT. Together with reference TRBV11-1 and TRBJ2-3, the CDR3 gives the full variable domain: EAEVAQSPRYKITEKSQAVAFWCDPISGHATLYWYRQILGQGPELLVQFQDESVVDDSQLPKDRFSAERLKGVDSTLKIQPAELGDSAMYLCASSLLTGTTDTQYFGPGTRLTVL.